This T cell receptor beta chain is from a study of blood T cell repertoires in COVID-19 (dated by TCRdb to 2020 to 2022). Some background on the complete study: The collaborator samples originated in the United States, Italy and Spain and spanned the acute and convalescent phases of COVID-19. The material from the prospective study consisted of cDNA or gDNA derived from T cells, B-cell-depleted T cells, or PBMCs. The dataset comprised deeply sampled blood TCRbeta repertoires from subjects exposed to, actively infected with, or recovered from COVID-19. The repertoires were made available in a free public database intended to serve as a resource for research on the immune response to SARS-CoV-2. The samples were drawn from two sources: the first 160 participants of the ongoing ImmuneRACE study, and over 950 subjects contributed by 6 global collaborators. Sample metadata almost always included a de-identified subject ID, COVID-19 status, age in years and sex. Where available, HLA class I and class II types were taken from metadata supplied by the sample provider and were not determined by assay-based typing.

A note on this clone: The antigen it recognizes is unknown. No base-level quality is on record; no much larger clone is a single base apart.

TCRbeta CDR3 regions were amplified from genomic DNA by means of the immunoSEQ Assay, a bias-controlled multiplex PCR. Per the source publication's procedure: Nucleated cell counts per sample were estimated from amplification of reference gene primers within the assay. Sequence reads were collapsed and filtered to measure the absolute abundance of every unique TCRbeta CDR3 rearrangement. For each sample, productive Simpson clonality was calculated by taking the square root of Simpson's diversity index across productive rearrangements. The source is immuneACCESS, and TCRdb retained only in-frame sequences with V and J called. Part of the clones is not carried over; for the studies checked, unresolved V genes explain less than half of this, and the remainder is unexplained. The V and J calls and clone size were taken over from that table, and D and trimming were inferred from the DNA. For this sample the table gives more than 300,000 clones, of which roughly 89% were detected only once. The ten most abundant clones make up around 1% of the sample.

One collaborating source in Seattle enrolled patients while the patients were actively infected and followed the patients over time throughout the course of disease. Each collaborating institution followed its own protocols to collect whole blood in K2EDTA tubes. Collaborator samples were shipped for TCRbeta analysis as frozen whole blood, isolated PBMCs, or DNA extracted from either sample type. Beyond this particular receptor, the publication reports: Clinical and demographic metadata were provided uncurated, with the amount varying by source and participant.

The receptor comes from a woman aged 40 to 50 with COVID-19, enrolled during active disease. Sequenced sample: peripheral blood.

The sequence in DNA is TGTGCCAGCAGCCCAGACAGGGGTGGTGGCTACACCTTC. Translated, it reads CASSPDRGGGYTF. The receptor chain draws on TRBV12-3 or TRBV12-4 and TRBJ1-2, and 8 bases in between align with TRBD1. Here V drops 6 bases and J drops 7 bases, and the junction holds 7 bases not matched to any gene. Measured from the cysteine to the phenylalanine, the CDR3 is 13 residues long. Just the 39-base CDR3 DNA is kept, in frame starting at base 1.